The 32 T cell receptor beta chains below all came from one sample that was sequenced in a study of blood T cell repertoires in COVID-19. Produced via immunoSEQ multiplex PCR; TCRdb's table is partial and in-frame only. Of 210,000 or so clones listed, roughly nine tenths are singletons. The specimen sequenced was peripheral blood. All receptors come from a woman aged 45-60 years with acute or convalescent COVID-19.

The rearrangement links TRBV3-1 (or the pseudogene TRBV3-2) to TRBJ2-1; 12 bases are a match to TRBD2. J lost 8 bases, V lost 2 bases, and 4 bases had no gene match. Germline V gene data show CDR1 as LGHDT and CDR2 as YNNKEL (reference sequence). The CDR3 loop spans 15 amino acids. CDR3 amino acids: CASSQPSGRGHEQFF. CDR3 nucleotide sequence: TGTGCCAGCAGCCAACCTAGCGGGAGGGGACATGAGCAGTTCTTC.

This chain links TRBV18 with TRBJ2-5; tentatively, D is TRBD1 (6 bases). CDR3 length: 15 amino acids. With 3 bases removed from V and 0 bases from J, the gap between germline ends came to 11 bases. The germline CDR1 and CDR2 sequences are KGHSH and LQKENI. The CDR3 DNA follows: TGTGCCAGCTCACCCGGGACACCCGACCAAGAGACCCAGTACTTC. Amino acid sequence: CASSPGTPDQETQYF.

The chain has TRBV6-5 and TRBJ1-2; TRBD1 matches 9 bases. The CDR3 loop spans 13 amino acids. The V and J ends lost 6 bases and 8 bases, in that order; junction bases with no gene match: 7. Germline-derived CDR1 and CDR2 are MNHEY and SVGAGI. CDR3 coding DNA: TGTGCCAGCAGCCTGGACAGGGGAGGGGGCTACACCTTC. Translated: CASSLDRGGGYTF.

This clone was observed once. This chain links TRBV6-2 or TRBV6-3 with TRBJ1-1; no clear D. The CDR3 extends over 13 amino acids. Germline assignment: CDR1 MNHEY and CDR2 SVGEGT. Trimming took off 0 bases at V and 5 bases at J, with 7 bases between the two ends. The CDR3 nucleotides read TGTGCCAGCAGTTACTCGGGAGAAACTGAAGCTTTCTTT. It translates to CASSYSGETEAFF.

This sequence joins TRBV29-1 and TRBJ2-1, with TRBD2 matching 7 bases. After removal of 7 bases from V and 2 bases from J, the junction contained 5 bases not matched to a gene. The CDR3 is 13 amino acids. Germline values: CDR1 SQVTM, CDR2 ANQGSEA. The CDR3 reads CSGGGRTYNEQFF. The CDR3 nucleotides read TGCAGCGGGGGAGGGAGGACCTACAATGAGCAGTTCTTC.

This rearrangement joins TRBV11-2 to TRBJ2-1; 7 positions agree with TRBD1. From germline, CDR1 is SGHAT and CDR2 FQNNGV. This CDR3 contains 16 residues. Losses at the gene ends were 5 bases for V and 0 bases for J; bases not matched to a gene: 7. CDR3 amino acids: CASSPTRQGSYNEQFF. The CDR3 nucleotides are TGTGCCAGCAGCCCCACCCGACAGGGCTCCTACAATGAGCAGTTCTTC.

CDR3: CASSFTGTRYNEQFF. The CDR3, as DNA: TGTGCCAGCAGCTTTACCGGGACACGATACAATGAGCAGTTCTTC. The chain recombines TRBV11-2 with TRBJ2-1, with a tentative D call TRBD1 (6 bases). Germline loops: CDR1 SGHAT, CDR2 FQNNGV. Deletions cut 3 bases from V and 4 bases from J, with 13 bases between. The CDR3 covers 15 residues.

The chain uses TRBV19 and TRBJ1-3; TRBD1 aligns across 9 bases. V trimming: 8 bases; J trimming: 2 bases; junction bases outside the gene matches: 7. This CDR3 region has 15 residues. CDR1 is LNHDA and CDR2 is SQIVND in the germline V gene (reference sequence). CDR3 region: CASAGTGLPGNTIYF. CDR3 bases: TGTGCCAGTGCCGGGACAGGGCTCCCTGGAAACACCATATATTTT. The full variable domain, completed using reference TRBV19 and TRBJ1-3, is DGGITQSPKYLFRKEGQNVTLSCEQNLNHDAMYWYRQDPGQGLRLIYYSQIVNDFQKGDIAEGYSVSREKKESFPLTVTSAQKNPTAFYLCASAGTGLPGNTIYFGEGSWLTVV.

The V call is TRBV19, the J call TRBJ1-5; 7 positions match TRBD1. Per germline, CDR1 LNHDA and CDR2 SQIVND (reference sequence). This CDR3 region has 13 residues. J was trimmed by 4 bases and V by 7 bases; bases with no gene match: 4. CDR3 sequence reads: CASIPGGNQPQHF. The CDR3 coding sequence is TGTGCCAGTATCCCAGGGGGAAATCAGCCCCAGCATTTT.

The chain recombines TRBV2 with TRBJ2-6, with TRBD1 matching 7 bases. Looked up from germline, CDR1 is SNHLY and CDR2 is FYNNEI. This CDR3 has 17 amino acids. V was clipped by 8 bases and J by 0 bases; unmatched bases: 10. The CDR3 region is CASLWTGSPSGANVLTF. DNA of the CDR3: TGTGCCAGCTTGTGGACAGGATCTCCCTCTGGGGCCAACGTCCTGACTTTC.

The chain couples TRBV6-5 to TRBJ1-1; 7 nucleotides match TRBD1. V gave up 5 bases and J gave up 8 bases; unmatched junction bases: 11. The germline V gene encodes CDR1 MNHEY and CDR2 SVGAGI. This CDR3 has 14 amino acids. The CDR3: CASSLNFRTGEAFF. DNA for the CDR3: TGTGCCAGCAGTCTCAATTTTCGGACAGGAGAAGCTTTCTTT.

The chain recombines TRBV7-2 with TRBJ2-1; 8 bases are a match to TRBD2. V shed 1 base and J 0 bases; nucleotides not matched to a gene: 8. The CDR3 consists of 18 residues. Looked up from germline, CDR1 is SGHTA and CDR2 is FQGNSA. CDR3 DNA sequence: TGTGCCAGCAGCTTAGGCCCCTGGAGCGGGAGCTCCTACAATGAGCAGTTCTTC. Translating it yields CASSLGPWSGSSYNEQFF.

The rearrangement uses TRBV27 and TRBJ2-7; TRBD1 aligns across 9 bases. V shed 6 bases and J 6 bases; nucleotides not matched to a gene: 6. CDR1 is MNHEY, CDR2 SMNVEV, per germline (reference sequence). The CDR3 is made up of 13 amino acids. CDR3 residues: CASSYGTGSEQYF. The CDR3 DNA reads TGTGCCAGCAGCTACGGGACAGGGAGCGAGCAGTACTTC.

The rearrangement uses TRBV3-1 (or the pseudogene TRBV3-2) and TRBJ2-4; 7 bases fit TRBD2. The V gene's germline CDR1 is LGHDT and CDR2 YNNKEL (reference sequence). The CDR3 is made up of 16 amino acids. V lost 5 bases and J lost 0; bases outside the gene matches: 7. The CDR3 nucleotides are TGTGCCAGCAGCGGGGGGGAAGCTTTAGCCAAAAACATTCAGTACTTC. As protein: CASSGGEALAKNIQYF.

The genes are TRBV6-6 and TRBJ2-1; D not resolved. Trimming pared 5 bases from V and 7 bases from J, leaving 18 bases between. The CDR3 length is 15 residues. Germline-derived CDR1 and CDR2 are MNHNY and SVGAGI (reference sequence). The CDR3 region has the DNA TGTGCCAGCAGTGGCTTCCCTCACCTAGGAAATGAGCAGTTCTTC. As protein: CASSGFPHLGNEQFF.

This chain uses TRBV18 with TRBJ1-4; D gene uncertain. The CDR3 contains 15 residues. The germline V gene encodes CDR1 KGHSH and CDR2 LQKENI. Trimming removed 0 bases from V and 6 bases from J, with 11 bases in between. The CDR3 protein is CASSPPGPEHEKLFF. CDR3 DNA sequence: TGTGCCAGCTCACCACCGGGCCCCGAGCATGAAAAACTGTTTTTT.

The V gene is TRBV27, the J gene TRBJ2-3; D unclear. Looked up from germline, CDR1 is MNHEY and CDR2 is SMNVEV (reference sequence). Between the trimmed V and J ends, which lost 5 bases and 2 bases, there was a span of 8 bases. The CDR3 consists of 13 residues. The CDR3 region has the DNA TGTGCCAGCAGTCCACTTACCACAGATACGCAGTATTTT. Protein sequence: CASSPLTTDTQYF.

Concerning this clone itself: Other DNA sequences in the sample encode the same CDR3. The V call is TRBV11-3, the J call TRBJ2-2; TRBD1 matches at 10 bases. V shed 3 bases and J 4 bases; nucleotides not matched to a gene: 2. The CDR3 has 15 amino acids. CDR1 SGHNT and CDR2 YENEEA come from the germline V gene. CDR3 coding DNA: TGTGCCAGCAGCTTGGGACAGGGGCGCACCGGGGAGCTGTTTTTT. The encoded protein is CASSLGQGRTGELFF.

This chain joins TRBV27 and TRBJ2-1; 12 bases fit TRBD2. V lost 4 bases and J lost 8; bases outside the gene matches: 6. The CDR3 totals 15 residues. Germline-derived CDR1 and CDR2 are MNHEY and SMNVEV (reference sequence). DNA of the CDR3: TGTGCCAGCAGTTCCCTAGCGGGAGGGCAGGATGAGCAGTTCTTC. It translates to CASSSLAGGQDEQFF.

The rearrangement joins TRBV7-2 to TRBJ2-7, with D perhaps TRBD2 (7 bases). The CDR3 runs to 14 residues. The V end lost 5 bases, the J end lost 7 bases, and 18 bases lay between the germline ends. Germline V gene sequence: CDR1 SGHTA, CDR2 FQGNSA. In DNA, the CDR3 is TGTGCCAGCAGCCCAAGGCGGGGGCCGGGGGAGCAGTACTTC. Amino acids: CASSPRRGPGEQYF.

The chain combines TRBV11-3 with TRBJ2-5; maybe TRBD2 (5 bases). This CDR3 is built from 13 residues. Germline loops: CDR1 SGHNT, CDR2 YENEEA. V was pared by 0 bases and J by 7 bases, with 9 bases between. CDR3 sequence: CASSLDGIGTQYF. The CDR3 nucleotides are TGTGCCAGCAGCTTAGACGGGATCGGGACCCAGTACTTC.

The CDR3 region is CASRSNEKLFF. CDR3 nucleotide sequence: TGTGCCAGCAGATCGAATGAAAAACTGTTTTTT. V and J are TRBV27 and TRBJ1-4; D not resolved. CDR1 is MNHEY, CDR2 SMNVEV, per germline (reference sequence). This CDR3 is built from 11 residues. Trimming stripped 6 bases from V and 5 bases from J, with 4 bases between.

This clone was picked up a small number of times. The chain combines TRBV5-1 with TRBJ1-1; TRBD1 aligns across 9 bases. Trimming cost V 7 bases and J 1 base; bases outside gene matches: 11. CDR3 size: 16 residues. In germline, CDR1 is SGHRS, CDR2 YFSETQ. The chain's CDR3 is CASGPGQGRGNTEAFF. The CDR3, as DNA: TGCGCCAGCGGTCCGGGACAGGGTCGGGGGAACACTGAAGCTTTCTTT.

V usage is TRBV6-5 and J usage is TRBJ1-1; TRBD1 matches at 7 bases. Germline V gives CDR1 MNHEY, CDR2 SVGAGI. The CDR3 length is 14 residues. Unmatched junction bases numbered 9, after V lost 8 bases and J lost 3 bases. CDR3 sequence (DNA): TGTGCCAGCCTGGAGGGGGCCGAGGACACTGAAGCTTTCTTT. Translation gives CASLEGAEDTEAFF.

V is TRBV2 and J is TRBJ1-5; TRBD1 is a possible D gene (6 bases). CDR1 and CDR2 from the germline V gene are SNHLY and FYNNEI. Trimming shortened V by 1 base and J by 7 bases, and 20 bases separated the two germline ends. The CDR3 contains 17 residues. CDR3 sequence reads: CASSEGLGTGFGQPQHF. Here the CDR3 DNA reads TGTGCCAGCAGTGAAGGTCTGGGTACAGGGTTCGGGCAGCCCCAGCATTTT.

The chain is built from TRBV7-8 and TRBJ2-1; D uncertain. This CDR3 region has 15 residues. V lost 5 bases to trimming and J lost 0 bases, with 11 bases between them. CDR1 is SGHVS and CDR2 is FQNEAQ in the germline V gene. This CDR3 reads CASSPRSGSYNEQFF. The CDR3 DNA reads as TGTGCCAGCAGCCCCCGCTCCGGCTCCTACAATGAGCAGTTCTTC. The complete variable domain, with remaining parts taken from reference TRBV7-8 and TRBJ2-1, reads GAGVSQSPRYKVAKRGQDVALRCDPISGHVSLFWYQQALGQGPEFLTYFQNEAQLDKSGLPSDRFFAERPEGSVSTLKIQRTQQEDSAVYLCASSPRSGSYNEQFFGPGTRLTVL.

The chain joins TRBV7-2 to TRBJ2-2, with 13 bases matching TRBD2. The V and J ends lost 5 bases and 6 bases, in that order; junction bases with no gene match: 6. The CDR3 sequence is 16 residues long. In germline, CDR1 is SGHTA, CDR2 FQGNSA. DNA of the CDR3: TGTGCCAGCAGCATCAGGACTAGCGGGAGCCCCGGGGAGCTGTTTTTT. Translation: CASSIRTSGSPGELFF.

Only one count was recorded for this clone. Other DNA sequences in the sample encode the same CDR3. The V gene is TRBV20-1, the J gene TRBJ1-5, with D unclear. The V gene's germline CDR1 is DFQATT and CDR2 SNEGSKA (reference sequence). The CDR3 runs to 13 residues. The V and J ends lost 3 bases and 4 bases respectively, with 10 bases between them. CDR3 DNA sequence: TGCAGTGCTAGTAGAACACAAAATCAGCCCCAGCATTTT. Its protein is CSASRTQNQPQHF.

V usage is TRBV3-1 (or the pseudogene TRBV3-2) and J usage is TRBJ1-1, with TRBD1 identical over 10 bases. The germline gives CDR1 LGHDT, CDR2 YNNKEL (reference sequence). The CDR3 has 16 amino acids. The J segment lost 5 bases and the V segment lost 0 bases, leaving 6 bases of the junction unmatched. The CDR3 bases are TGTGCCAGCAGCCAAGATGCCGGGACAGGGGAAACTGAAGCTTTCTTT. This encodes CASSQDAGTGETEAFF.

The chain combines TRBV18 with TRBJ1-1; D unclear. V was trimmed by 0 bases and J by 0 bases, leaving 14 bases between them. The V gene's germline CDR1 is KGHSH and CDR2 LQKENI. There are 17 residues in the CDR3. The CDR3 sequence: CASSPPNSGLMNTEAFF. CDR3 nucleotides: TGTGCCAGCTCACCACCGAACTCGGGTCTCATGAACACTGAAGCTTTCTTT.

The genes are TRBV11-2 and TRBJ1-2, with D hard to call. This CDR3 is built from 16 residues. Germline lookup yields CDR1 SGHAT and CDR2 FQNNGV. V was trimmed by 1 base and J by 3 bases, leaving 15 bases between them. CDR3 coding DNA: TGTGCCAGCAGCTTAGCCCCCGATCGTGGGCACTATGGCTACACCTTC. It encodes CASSLAPDRGHYGYTF. Complete variable domain (other parts from reference TRBV11-2 and TRBJ1-2): EAGVAQSPRYKIIEKRQSVAFWCNPISGHATLYWYQQILGQGPKLLIQFQNNGVVDDSQLPKDRFSAERLKGVDSTLKIQPAKLEDSAVYLCASSLAPDRGHYGYTFGSGTRLTVV.

This clone occurred a few times. CDR3 coding DNA: TGTGCCAGCAGGACTAGCAGTACCGGGGAGCTGTTTTTT. It specifies CASRTSSTGELFF. This chain links TRBV5-6 with TRBJ2-2; the match to TRBD2 covers 7 bases. V trimming: 5 bases; J trimming: 5 bases; junction bases outside the gene matches: 3. Germline V CDR1 and CDR2: SGHDT, YYEEEE. The CDR3 contains 13 residues.